This passage covers 25 T cell receptor beta chains from one sample sequenced in a study of blood T cell repertoires in COVID-19. Assay: immunoSEQ multiplex PCR; the TCRdb copy retains only in-frame clones and omits some. The table lists some 270,000 clones, about 89% of them singletons. Sequencing was done on a sample of PBMCs or T cells enriched from blood (not recorded which). The receptors derive from a woman between 40 and 50 years old who had recovered from COVID-19.

The rearrangement links TRBV6-5 to TRBJ2-7; D might be TRBD1 (6 bases). V was clipped by 2 bases and J by 3 bases, with 11 bases between them. The CDR3 runs 14 residues. CDR1 is MNHEY and CDR2 is SVGAGI in the germline V gene. CDR3 nucleotide sequence: TGTGCCAGCAGTTACGCAACAGGGATCTACGAGCAGTACTTC. This sequence encodes CASSYATGIYEQYF.

The V gene is TRBV4-1, the J gene TRBJ1-2; the match to TRBD1 covers 7 bases. CDR3 length equals 15 residues. With V trimmed by 2 bases and J by 4 bases, 7 bases remained unmatched. In germline, CDR1 is MGHRA, CDR2 YSYEKL. The CDR3 bases are TGCGCCAGCAGCCAAAGTCAGGGGGTACCCTATGGCTACACCTTC. It yields the protein CASSQSQGVPYGYTF.

The chain has TRBV7-2 and TRBJ2-1, with TRBD2 matching over 8 bases. Germline-derived CDR1 and CDR2 are SGHTA and FQGNSA. This CDR3 has 15 residues. V was pared by 7 bases and J by 1 base, with 6 bases of the junction left unmatched. The CDR3 sequence is CASTPAGGSYNEQFF. CDR3 nucleotides: TGTGCCAGCACCCCTGCGGGAGGATCCTACAATGAGCAGTTCTTC. The variable domain in full, completed from reference TRBV7-2 and TRBJ2-1, reads GAGVSQSPSNKVTEKGKDVELRCDPISGHTALYWYRQSLGQGLEFLIYFQGNSAPDKSGLPSDRFSAERTGGSVSTLTIQRTQQEDSAVYLCASTPAGGSYNEQFFGPGTRLTVL.

The chain couples TRBV29-1 to TRBJ1-2; D gene uncertain. CDR1 and CDR2 (germline): SQVTM, ANQGSEA. The V end lost 0 bases, the J end lost 5 bases, and 25 bases lay between the germline ends. CDR3 length: 18 amino acids. The CDR3 loop is CSVEDLLAFPGSAYGYTF. CDR3 bases: TGCAGCGTTGAAGATCTTTTAGCGTTTCCGGGCTCAGCGTATGGCTACACCTTC.

The genes are TRBV7-3 and TRBJ2-1, with D possibly TRBD2 on 5 matching bases. The V end lost 6 bases, the J end lost 9 bases, and 18 bases lay between the germline ends. In germline, CDR1 is SGHTA, CDR2 FQGTGA. The CDR3 length is 14 residues. CDR3 in DNA: TGTGCCAGCAGTCGAGACTATAGAGTGGGTGAGCAGTTCTTC. This translates into CASSRDYRVGEQFF. Variable domain in full (rest from reference TRBV7-3 and TRBJ2-1): GAGVSQTPSNKVTEKGKYVELRCDPISGHTALYWYRQSLGQGPEFLIYFQGTGAADDSGLPNDRFFAVRPEGSVSTLKIQRTERGDSAVYLCASSRDYRVGEQFFGPGTRLTVL.

This chain uses TRBV19 with TRBJ1-4, with D perhaps TRBD1 (6 bases). Per the germline V gene, CDR1 is LNHDA and CDR2 is SQIVND (reference sequence). With 5 bases removed from V and 5 bases from J, the gap between germline ends came to 12 bases. The CDR3 length is 14 residues. The DNA of the CDR3 is TGTGCCAGTAGTGAGACAGGATCGAATGAAAAACTGTTTTTT. Its protein is CASSETGSNEKLFF.

V and J are TRBV30 and TRBJ2-5, with 7 bases that match TRBD1. The CDR3 is made up of 13 amino acids. J lost 5 bases, V lost 2 bases, and 5 bases had no gene match. Germline CDR1 GTSNPN, CDR2 SVGIG (reference sequence). The CDR3 region is CAWSHRGGETQYF. Written as DNA, the CDR3 is TGTGCCTGGAGTCACAGGGGTGGGGAGACCCAGTACTTC.

The V and J genes are TRBV2 and TRBJ1-2; 9 bases map to TRBD1. Germline V gene data show CDR1 as SNHLY and CDR2 as FYNNEI. The junction had 9 bases not matched to a gene; V was cut back by 6 bases and J by 7 bases. CDR3 length: 14 amino acids. CDR3 DNA: TGTGCCAGCAGGCAGGACAGGGGAGGAGCTGGCTACACCTTC. It is translated as CASRQDRGGAGYTF.

This sequence joins TRBV7-2 and TRBJ1-1; perhaps TRBD1 as D (5 bases). V was trimmed by 3 bases and J by 3 bases, leaving 20 bases between them. The CDR3 is 17 amino acids. Germline CDR1 is SGHTA and CDR2 is FQGNSA. CDR3 sequence: CASSFFSVGRVDTEAFF. The CDR3 coding sequence is TGTGCCAGCAGCTTCTTTTCAGTGGGGCGTGTGGACACTGAAGCTTTCTTT.

This chain uses TRBV7-2 with TRBJ1-1; 7 bases align to TRBD1. Germline values: CDR1 SGHTA, CDR2 FQGNSA. This CDR3 region has 17 residues. The ends lost 4 bases at V and 0 bases at J; junction bases unmatched: 11. CDR3 sequence (DNA): TGTGCCAGCAGCTGGGACAGCGGTTGGAGCATGAACACTGAAGCTTTCTTT. Its protein product is CASSWDSGWSMNTEAFF.

This chain links TRBV4-2 with TRBJ2-4; TRBD1 matches at 7 bases. Trimming cost V 0 bases and J 4 bases; bases outside gene matches: 6. Germline-derived CDR1 and CDR2 are LGHNA and YNFKEQ. The CDR3 is 16 residues long. CDR3 sequence: CASSQDLRDSKNIQYF. The CDR3 DNA follows: TGTGCCAGCAGCCAAGATCTTAGGGACAGTAAAAACATTCAGTACTTC.

V gene TRBV5-5 combines with J gene TRBJ1-6; D is ambiguous. CDR1 is SGHKS and CDR2 is YYEKEE in the germline V gene (reference sequence). Trimming removed 4 bases from V and 6 bases from J, with 17 bases in between. CDR3 length: 16 amino acids. DNA for the CDR3: TGTGCCAGCAGCCTTGGGCCCCTTGGGCCTAATTCACCCCTCCACTTT. This sequence encodes CASSLGPLGPNSPLHF.

The chain has TRBV24-1 and TRBJ2-7; 7 bases are a match to TRBD2. The V and J ends lost 8 bases and 6 bases, in that order; junction bases with no gene match: 12. The CDR3 loop spans 14 amino acids. CDR1 is KGHDR and CDR2 is SFDVKD in the germline V gene. DNA of the CDR3: TGTGCCACCACGGCGGGAGTAGGTTTGCTCGAGCAGTACTTC. Encoded protein: CATTAGVGLLEQYF.

This chain connects TRBV7-3 to TRBJ2-1; TRBD2 matches at 10 bases. V shed 5 bases and J 4 bases; nucleotides not matched to a gene: 5. The germline V gene has CDR1 SGHTA and CDR2 FQGTGA. The CDR3 runs to 15 residues. CDR3 sequence: CASSLGTSEYNEQFF. As DNA, the CDR3 is TGTGCCAGCAGCCTCGGGACTAGCGAGTACAATGAGCAGTTCTTC.

The V call is TRBV19, the J call TRBJ1-5; D ambiguous. CDR1 and CDR2 (germline): LNHDA, SQIVND (reference sequence). CDR3 length: 15 amino acids. Trimming shortened V by 5 bases and J by 4 bases, and 15 bases separated the two germline ends. This CDR3 reads CASSPREGSNQPQHF. The CDR3 coding sequence is TGTGCCAGTAGTCCAAGGGAGGGATCTAATCAGCCCCAGCATTTT.

V usage is TRBV9 and J usage is TRBJ1-5; D is perhaps TRBD1 (5 bases). Between the trimmed V and J ends, which lost 0 bases and 9 bases, there was a span of 10 bases. In germline, CDR1 is SGDLS, CDR2 YYNGEE. The CDR3 extends over 13 amino acids. The CDR3 DNA reads as TGTGCCAGCAGCGTAGACAGGCAGGGGCCCCAGCATTTT. Translation: CASSVDRQGPQHF.

The chain carries TRBV27 and TRBJ2-5; D is unresolved. Trimming removed 5 bases at V and 0 bases at J, with 13 bases between. CDR1 and CDR2 from the germline V gene are MNHEY and SMNVEV (reference sequence). CDR3 length: 15 amino acids. The CDR3 DNA sequence: TGTGCCAGCAGTCCCTGGCGGCGAGACCAAGAGACCCAGTACTTC. Translation: CASSPWRRDQETQYF.

This clone has more than one count but fewer than ten. The V and J genes are TRBV5-6 and TRBJ1-5; 8 nucleotides agree with TRBD1. This CDR3 comprises 15 residues. From germline, CDR1 is SGHDT and CDR2 YYEEEE. V was clipped by 2 bases and J by 2 bases; unmatched bases: 3. The CDR3 bases are TGTGCCAGCAGCTTCGGACAGGGTCGCAATCAGCCCCAGCATTTT. Its translation is CASSFGQGRNQPQHF.

The gene calls are TRBV18 and TRBJ2-7, with 7 nucleotides matching TRBD1. The CDR3 is 15 amino acids. Looked up from germline, CDR1 is KGHSH and CDR2 is LQKENI. V gave up 3 bases and J gave up 1 base; unmatched junction bases: 6. The CDR3 sequence: CASSPSQGSSYEQYF. CDR3 DNA: TGTGCCAGCTCACCTTCACAGGGGTCTTCCTACGAGCAGTACTTC.

The chain employs TRBV2 and TRBJ1-3, with a tentative D call TRBD1 (6 bases). CDR1 is SNHLY, CDR2 FYNNEI, per germline. Trimming removed 10 bases from V and 4 bases from J, with 11 bases in between. The CDR3 contains 12 residues. CDR3 sequence: CATQDRGNTIYF. Written as DNA, the CDR3 is TGTGCCACCCAAGACAGGGGAAACACCATATATTTT.

The rearrangement links TRBV11-1 to TRBJ1-1; the D gene is possibly TRBD1 (5 bases). Trimming pared 5 bases from V and 2 bases from J, leaving 15 bases between. Germline lookup yields CDR1 SGHAT and CDR2 FQDESV (reference sequence). This CDR3 region has 15 residues. The CDR3 region is CASSRRRGGNTEAFF. CDR3 coding DNA: TGTGCCAGCAGCCGTAGGAGGGGCGGTAACACTGAAGCTTTCTTT.

The chain is built from TRBV6-1 and TRBJ2-3; tentatively, D is TRBD1 (6 bases). V lost 2 bases to trimming and J lost 0 bases, with 9 bases between them. Germline-derived CDR1 and CDR2 are MNHNS and SASEGT. This CDR3 is 15 amino acids long. CDR3 amino acids: CASSENRASTDTQYF. CDR3 nucleotides: TGTGCCAGCAGTGAAAACAGGGCGAGCACAGATACGCAGTATTTT.

V usage is TRBV28 and J usage is TRBJ2-7, with 10 bases lining up with TRBD1. Germline V lookup: CDR1 MDHEN, CDR2 SYDVKM. Trimming at V came to 4 bases and at J to 5 bases, leaving 5 bases not matched to a gene. The CDR3 covers 14 residues. The CDR3 DNA sequence: TGTGCCAGCAGTTCGCCCGGGACAGGGGACGAGCAGTACTTC. It specifies CASSSPGTGDEQYF.

This chain links TRBV18 with TRBJ2-2; D unclear. Germline CDR1 KGHSH, CDR2 LQKENI. The CDR3 runs to 13 residues. The V end lost 2 bases, the J end lost 4 bases, and 5 bases lay between the germline ends. Here the CDR3 reads CASSPVATGELFF. As DNA, the CDR3 is TGTGCCAGCTCACCAGTAGCCACCGGGGAGCTGTTTTTT.

This chain joins TRBV5-1 and TRBJ2-1; D is uncertain. Trimming took off 0 bases at V and 0 bases at J, with 10 bases between the two ends. Looked up from germline, CDR1 is SGHRS and CDR2 is YFSETQ. The CDR3 length is 16 residues. The CDR3 sequence: CASSLGGRSSYNEQFF. The CDR3 DNA is TGCGCCAGCAGCTTGGGAGGCCGAAGCTCCTACAATGAGCAGTTCTTC.